Sequencing of this T cell receptor beta chain was carried out in a study of vaccination effects on CD4 cells after COVID-19. Study context: The median interval between the second dose and post-vaccine sampling was 72 days.

Data came from immunoSEQ multiplex PCR; TCRdb stores just in-frame clones and leaves some out. Of about 73,000 clones listed, around 69% are singletons. On roughly day 9 of culture, CD4+ T cells were separated out. BNT162b2 vaccine or mRNA-1273 vaccine was given to participants in two doses. Replacing half the medium with IL-2 medium was done on days 3 and 7. As for this clone: Antigen specificity is unknown.

V was cut by 8 bases and J by 4 bases, with 15 bases left in between. CDR1 is SNHLY, CDR2 FYNNEI, per germline. The CDR3 is 14 residues long. The sample in question was CD4+ T cells from PBMCs cultured without peptide, obtained after COVID-19 vaccination. The TCR originated in a human donor who received a COVID-19 vaccine. J is TRBJ2-1 and V is TRBV2; D perhaps matches TRBD2 (5 bases). The CDR3 region is CASCLEPGYNEQFF. The CDR3 nucleotides are TGTGCCAGCTGTCTGGAACCGGGGTACAATGAGCAGTTCTTC.